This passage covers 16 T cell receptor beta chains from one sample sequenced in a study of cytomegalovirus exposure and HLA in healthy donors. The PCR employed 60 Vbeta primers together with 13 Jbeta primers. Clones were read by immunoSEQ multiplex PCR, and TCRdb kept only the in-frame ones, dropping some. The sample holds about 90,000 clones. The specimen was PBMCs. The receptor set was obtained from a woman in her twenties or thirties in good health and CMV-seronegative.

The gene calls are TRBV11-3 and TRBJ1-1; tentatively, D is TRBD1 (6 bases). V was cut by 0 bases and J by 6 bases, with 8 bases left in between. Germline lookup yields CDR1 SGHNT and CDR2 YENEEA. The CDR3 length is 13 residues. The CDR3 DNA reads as TGTGCCAGCAGCTTAGATCAGGGGTCTGAAGCTTTCTTT. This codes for CASSLDQGSEAFF.

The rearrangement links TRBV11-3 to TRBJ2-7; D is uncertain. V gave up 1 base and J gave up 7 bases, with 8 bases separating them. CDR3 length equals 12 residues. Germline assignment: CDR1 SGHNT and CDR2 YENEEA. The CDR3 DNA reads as TGTGCCAGCAGCTTAGTTGGAGAAGAGCAGTACTTC. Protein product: CASSLVGEEQYF. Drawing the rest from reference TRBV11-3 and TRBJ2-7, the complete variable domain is EAGVVQSPRYKIIEKKQPVAFWCNPISGHNTLYWYLQNLGQGPELLIRYENEEAVDDSQLPKDRFSAERLKGVDSTLKIQPAELGDSAVYLCASSLVGEEQYFGPGTRLTVT.

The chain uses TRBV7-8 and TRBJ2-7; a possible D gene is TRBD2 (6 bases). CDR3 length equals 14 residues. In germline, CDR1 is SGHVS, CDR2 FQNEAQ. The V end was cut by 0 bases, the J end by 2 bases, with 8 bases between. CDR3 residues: CASSLASGTYEQYF. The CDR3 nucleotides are TGTGCCAGCAGCTTAGCTAGCGGAACCTACGAGCAGTACTTC.

DNA for the CDR3: TGTGCCAGCAGTTTCGGGACTAACGTCTACGAGCAGTACTTC. The encoded protein is CASSFGTNVYEQYF. This sequence joins TRBV28 and TRBJ2-7; 7 nucleotides line up with TRBD2. V was pared by 3 bases and J by 3 bases, with 5 bases of the junction left unmatched. This CDR3 contains 14 residues. Looked up from germline, CDR1 is MDHEN and CDR2 is SYDVKM.

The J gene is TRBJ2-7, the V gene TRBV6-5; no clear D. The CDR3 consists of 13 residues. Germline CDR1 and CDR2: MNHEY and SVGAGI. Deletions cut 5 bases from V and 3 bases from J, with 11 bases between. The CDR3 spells CASSRERNYEQYF. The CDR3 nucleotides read TGTGCCAGCAGTCGAGAGAGGAACTACGAGCAGTACTTC.

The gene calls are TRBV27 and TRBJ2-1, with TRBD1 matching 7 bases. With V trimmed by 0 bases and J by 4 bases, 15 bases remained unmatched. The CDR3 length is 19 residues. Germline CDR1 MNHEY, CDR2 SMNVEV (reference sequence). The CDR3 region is CASSLSHQDTGVRYNEQFF. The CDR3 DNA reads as TGTGCCAGCAGTTTATCCCACCAGGACACAGGGGTAAGGTACAATGAGCAGTTCTTC.

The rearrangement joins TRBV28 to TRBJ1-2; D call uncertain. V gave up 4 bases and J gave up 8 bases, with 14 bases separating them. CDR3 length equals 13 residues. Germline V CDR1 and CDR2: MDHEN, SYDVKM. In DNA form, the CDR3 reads TGTGCCAGCAGTTCCGCCTTGGGAGGGGGCTACACCTTC. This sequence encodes CASSSALGGGYTF.

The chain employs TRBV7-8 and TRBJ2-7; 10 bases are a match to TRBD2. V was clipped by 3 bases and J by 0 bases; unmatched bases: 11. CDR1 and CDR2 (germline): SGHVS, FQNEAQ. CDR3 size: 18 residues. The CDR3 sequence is CASSFGLAGATFSYEQYF. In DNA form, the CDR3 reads TGTGCCAGCAGCTTTGGGCTAGCGGGAGCGACATTCTCCTACGAGCAGTACTTC.

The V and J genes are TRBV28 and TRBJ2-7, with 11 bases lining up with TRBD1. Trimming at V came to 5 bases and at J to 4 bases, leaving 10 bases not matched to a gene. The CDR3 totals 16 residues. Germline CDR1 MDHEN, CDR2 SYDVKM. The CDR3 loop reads CASSPTSGTGGYEQYF. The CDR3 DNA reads TGTGCCAGCAGTCCGACGTCCGGGACAGGGGGTTACGAGCAGTACTTC.

The CDR3 reads CASSPGQGAYNEQFF. CDR3 bases: TGTGCCAGCAGCCCCGGACAGGGGGCCTACAATGAGCAGTTCTTC. The genes are TRBV11-3 and TRBJ2-1, with TRBD1 matching over 10 bases. V gave up 5 bases and J gave up 2 bases; unmatched junction bases: 3. The CDR3 runs to 15 residues. The germline V gene has CDR1 SGHNT and CDR2 YENEEA.

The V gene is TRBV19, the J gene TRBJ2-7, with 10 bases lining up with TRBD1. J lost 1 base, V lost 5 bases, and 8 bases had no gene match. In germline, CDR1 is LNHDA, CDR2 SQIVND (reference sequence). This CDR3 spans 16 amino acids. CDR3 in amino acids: CASSGKDRGGSYEQYF. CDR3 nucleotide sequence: TGTGCCAGTAGTGGTAAGGACAGGGGGGGGTCCTACGAGCAGTACTTC.

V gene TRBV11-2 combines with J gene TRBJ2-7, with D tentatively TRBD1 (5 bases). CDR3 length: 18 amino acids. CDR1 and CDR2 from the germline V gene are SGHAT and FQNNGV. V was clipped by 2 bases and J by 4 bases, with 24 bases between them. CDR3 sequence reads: CASSLRFAGPLSPYEQYF. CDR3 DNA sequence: TGTGCCAGCAGCTTAAGGTTTGCAGGGCCGCTTTCCCCATACGAGCAGTACTTC.

The CDR3 coding sequence is TGTGCCAGCAGTCCCCGCGGGCTAGCGAGCTCCTACGAGCAGTACTTC. Translating gives CASSPRGLASSYEQYF. The rearrangement links TRBV28 to TRBJ2-7; the D gene is possibly TRBD2 (6 bases). The CDR3 has 16 residues. Germline assignment: CDR1 MDHEN and CDR2 SYDVKM. V was cut by 5 bases and J by 0 bases, with 17 bases left in between. Combining the CDR3 with reference TRBV28 and TRBJ2-7 gives the whole variable domain DVKVTQSSRYLVKRTGEKVFLECVQDMDHENMFWYRQDPGLGLRLIYFSYDVKMKEKGDIPEGYSVSREKKERFSLILESASTNQTSMYLCASSPRGLASSYEQYFGPGTRLTVT.

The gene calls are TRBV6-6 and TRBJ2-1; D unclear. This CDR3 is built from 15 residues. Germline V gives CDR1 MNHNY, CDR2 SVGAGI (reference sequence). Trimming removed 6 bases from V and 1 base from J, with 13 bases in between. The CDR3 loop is CASSPTPFSYNEQFF. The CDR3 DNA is TGTGCCAGCAGCCCGACACCGTTTTCCTACAATGAGCAGTTCTTC.

CDR3 nucleotides: TGTGCCAGCAGCTGGGGGGGTGATAATTCACCCCTCCACTTT. This encodes CASSWGGDNSPLHF. V and J are TRBV7-9 and TRBJ1-6, with a weak D call TRBD1 (5 bases). V lost 4 bases to trimming and J lost 5 bases, with 9 bases between them. There are 14 residues in the CDR3. The germline CDR1 and CDR2 sequences are SEHNR and FQNEAQ (reference sequence).

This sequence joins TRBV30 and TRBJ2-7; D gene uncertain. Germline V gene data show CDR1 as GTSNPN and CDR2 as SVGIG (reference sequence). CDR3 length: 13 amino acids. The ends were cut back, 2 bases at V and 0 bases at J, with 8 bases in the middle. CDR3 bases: TGTGCCTGGAGTTTGAGAGCCTCCTACGAGCAGTACTTC. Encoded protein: CAWSLRASYEQYF.